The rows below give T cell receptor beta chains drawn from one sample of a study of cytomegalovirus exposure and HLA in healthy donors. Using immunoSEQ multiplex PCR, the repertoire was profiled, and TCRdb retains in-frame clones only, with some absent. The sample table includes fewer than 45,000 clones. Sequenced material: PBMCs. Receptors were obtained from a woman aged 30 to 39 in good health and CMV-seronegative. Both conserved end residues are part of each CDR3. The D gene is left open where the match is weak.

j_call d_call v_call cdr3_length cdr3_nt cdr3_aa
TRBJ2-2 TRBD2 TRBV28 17 TGTGCCAGCACCGCCAGGACTAGCCTCCCCTTCGCCGGGGAGCTGTTTTTT CASTARTSLPFAGELFF
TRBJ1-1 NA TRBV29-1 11 TGCAGCGCGGACATGAACACTGAAGCTTTCTTT CSADMNTEAFF
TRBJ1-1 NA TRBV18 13 TGTGCCAGCTCACAGGGGTGGAACACTGAAGCTTTCTTT CASSQGWNTEAFF
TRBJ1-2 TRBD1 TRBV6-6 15 TGTGCCAGCAGTTCCCGCCGGACAGGGGACCATGGCTACACCTTC CASSSRRTGDHGYTF
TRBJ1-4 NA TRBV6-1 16 TGTGCCAGCAGTGAAGCCACTGGACCACTTGGGAGGAAACTGTTTTTT CASSEATGPLGRKLFF
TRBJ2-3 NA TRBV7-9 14 TGTGCCAGCAGTTGGCGGGAGGGGGACAGGACGCAGTATTTT CASSWREGDRTQYF
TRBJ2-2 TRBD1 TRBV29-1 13 TGCAGCGGCAGGACAGGGACCACCGGGGAGCTGTTTTTT CSGRTGTTGELFF
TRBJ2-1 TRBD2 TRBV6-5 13 TGTGCCAGCAGCACGGGGGGGACTGGTGAGCAGTTCTTC CASSTGGTGEQFF
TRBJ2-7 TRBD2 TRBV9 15 TGTGCCAGCAGCCCCCGTGCGGGAGGGGCCTACGAGCAGTACTTC CASSPRAGGAYEQYF
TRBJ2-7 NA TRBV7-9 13 TGTGCCAGCAGCTTTAGTCAGGCGAACGAGCAGTACTTC CASSFSQANEQYF
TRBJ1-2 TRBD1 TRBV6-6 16 TGTGCCAGCAGTAAATCAAGGGGGGACAGTATATATGGCTACACCTTC CASSKSRGDSIYGYTF